This T cell receptor beta chain derives from a study of cytomegalovirus exposure and HLA in healthy donors. This CDR3 has 17 residues. Losses at the gene ends were 4 bases for V and 5 bases for J; bases not matched to a gene: 10. Per the germline V gene, CDR1 is SGHRS and CDR2 is YFSETQ. PCR involved 60 Vbeta and 13 Jbeta primers. Sequencing used immunoSEQ multiplex PCR; TCRdb keeps in-frame clones, though not all of them. The table includes some 200,000 clones, 79% detected once. The V call is TRBV5-1, the J call TRBJ2-3, with 13 nucleotides matching TRBD2. Material: PBMCs. This receptor was taken from a woman between 50 and 59 years old in good health and CMV-seronegative. Here the CDR3 reads CASSLLRTSGGGDTQYF. The CDR3 DNA sequence: TGCGCCAGCAGCCTACTACGGACTAGCGGGGGCGGAGATACGCAGTATTTT.